The clone carrying this TCR beta chain came up a few times. No antigen is known for it. This CDR3 is built from 18 residues. V dropped 6 bases and J dropped 6 bases, with 26 bases sitting between them. This sample was taken from a study of T cells in Graves' hyperthyroidism and ophthalmopathy. Points from the study as a whole: In blood, most of the thyroid clonotypes expanded above 0.001 were also present.

From RNA transcripts, TCR beta CDR3 regions were amplified. Carried out on the TCR CDR3, a first-round RT-PCR used the HTBI primer set. A single record per CDR3 protein comes from TCRdb applying MiXCR to the multiplex PCR reads. The sample has fewer than 650,000 distinct CDR3 sequences, about 14% seen once; the top ten hold 11% to 15%. When ophthalmopathy did not progress within 18 months, Graves' hyperthyroidism was considered stable. Patients showing uncontrolled infection, other autoimmune disease, pregnancy or lactation were ineligible. Diagnoses were established using clinical symptoms, serum thyroxine and TRAb, thyroid ultrasound and orbital computed tomography.

The sequenced sample consisted of blood. The V gene is TRBV12-3 or TRBV12-4, the J gene TRBJ2-2; TRBD1 is a possible D gene (6 bases). The clonotype comes from a woman aged 40 to 49 with Graves' hyperthyroidism. CDR3 loop: CASSVGAGAGPYSGELFF. In nucleotides, the CDR3 is TGTGCCAGCAGCGTAGGGGCAGGGGCAGGTCCATATTCCGGGGAGCTGTTTTTT.